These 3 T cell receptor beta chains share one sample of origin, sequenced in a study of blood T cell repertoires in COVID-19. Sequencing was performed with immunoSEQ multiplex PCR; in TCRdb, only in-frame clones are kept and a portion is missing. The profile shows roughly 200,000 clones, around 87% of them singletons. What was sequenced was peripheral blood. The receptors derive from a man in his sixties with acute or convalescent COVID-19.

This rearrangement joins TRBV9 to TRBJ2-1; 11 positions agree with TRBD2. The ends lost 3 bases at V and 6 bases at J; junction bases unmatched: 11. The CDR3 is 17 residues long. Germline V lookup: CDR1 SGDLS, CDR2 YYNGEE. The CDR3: CASSGETTSGGANEQFF. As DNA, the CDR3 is TGTGCCAGCAGCGGAGAGACCACTAGCGGGGGAGCCAATGAGCAGTTCTTC.

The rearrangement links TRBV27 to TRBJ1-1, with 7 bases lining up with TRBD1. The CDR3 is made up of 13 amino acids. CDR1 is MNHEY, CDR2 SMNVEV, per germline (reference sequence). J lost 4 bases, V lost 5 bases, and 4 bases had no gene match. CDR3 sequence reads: CASSRQGPTEAFF. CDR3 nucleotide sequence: TGTGCCAGCAGTCGACAGGGCCCCACTGAAGCTTTCTTT.

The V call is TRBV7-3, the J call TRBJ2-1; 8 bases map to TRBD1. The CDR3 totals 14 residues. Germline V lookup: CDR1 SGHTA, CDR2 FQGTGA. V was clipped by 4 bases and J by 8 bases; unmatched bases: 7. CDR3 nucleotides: TGTGCCAGCAGCTCCGGACAGGGAAGGGATGAGCAGTTCTTC. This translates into CASSSGQGRDEQFF. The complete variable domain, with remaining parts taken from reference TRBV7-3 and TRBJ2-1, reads GAGVSQTPSNKVTEKGKYVELRCDPISGHTALYWYRQSLGQGPEFLIYFQGTGAADDSGLPNDRFFAVRPEGSVSTLKIQRTERGDSAVYLCASSSGQGRDEQFFGPGTRLTVL.